These 24 T cell receptor beta chains were all obtained from the same sample, sequenced in a study of PD-1 blockade in classical Hodgkin lymphoma. The patients all showed relapse after autologous stem cell transplantation, while their brentuximab vedotin exposure varied. Measured with immunoSEQ multiplex PCR; TCRdb has only the in-frame clones, and not every one. The table lists under 30,000 clones, 82% of them singletons. The source was peripheral blood mononuclear cells (PBMCs), collected before the second cycle of nivolumab. Receptor source: a human donor with classical Hodgkin lymphoma.

V gene TRBV11-3 combines with J gene TRBJ2-2; D may be TRBD1 or TRBD2 (6 bases each). Germline-derived CDR1 and CDR2 are SGHNT and YENEEA. V was trimmed by 5 bases and J by 3 bases, leaving 16 bases between them. The CDR3 is made up of 16 amino acids. The chain's CDR3 is CASSPPRGPDTGELFF. The DNA for the CDR3 is TGTGCCAGCAGCCCGCCCCGGGGGCCCGACACCGGGGAGCTGTTTTTT. Variable domain in full (rest from reference TRBV11-3 and TRBJ2-2): EAGVVQSPRYKIIEKKQPVAFWCNPISGHNTLYWYLQNLGQGPELLIRYENEEAVDDSQLPKDRFSAERLKGVDSTLKIQPAELGDSAVYLCASSPPRGPDTGELFFGEGSRLTVL.

This rearrangement joins TRBV6-5 to TRBJ2-7; TRBD1 matches at 9 bases. The length of the CDR3 is 14 residues. With 4 bases clipped from V and 2 bases from J, the junction kept 3 bases outside the gene matches. CDR1 and CDR2 from the germline V gene are MNHEY and SVGAGI. Written as DNA, the CDR3 is TGTGCCAGCAGTTCCAGGACAGGGGCCTACGAGCAGTACTTC. This sequence encodes CASSSRTGAYEQYF.

This clone is medium-sized in the sample. This chain joins TRBV29-1 and TRBJ2-5; TRBD2 matches 8 bases. CDR3 length: 12 residues. Germline V lookup: CDR1 SQVTM, CDR2 ANQGSEA. J gave up 5 bases and V 3 bases, and 2 bases lay outside the gene matches. The CDR3 nucleotides read TGCAGCGTTGAGGGCGGGGGGGAGACCCAGTACTTC. This encodes CSVEGGGETQYF.

The gene calls are TRBV14 and TRBJ2-7; 10 positions agree with TRBD1. The CDR3 runs to 17 residues. The V segment lost 3 bases and the J segment 0 bases; nucleotides outside the gene matches: 8. CDR1 is SGHDN, CDR2 FVKESK, per germline. The CDR3 DNA sequence: TGTGCCAGCAGCCATGGAACCGGGACAGGGGTCTCCTACGAGCAGTACTTC. Translating gives CASSHGTGTGVSYEQYF.

This rearrangement joins TRBV28 to TRBJ2-1; 9 bases map to TRBD2. The CDR3 spans 18 residues. Germline CDR1 MDHEN, CDR2 SYDVKM. The V and J ends lost 7 bases and 6 bases, in that order; junction bases with no gene match: 19. The CDR3 sequence: CASTPPWGAGGLLNEQFF. For the CDR3, the DNA is TGTGCCAGCACCCCCCCATGGGGCGCGGGGGGGCTCCTCAATGAGCAGTTCTTC.

This clone was picked up a small number of times. V usage is TRBV15 and J usage is TRBJ1-4; D not certain. This CDR3 spans 15 amino acids. CDR1 is LNHNV, CDR2 YYDKDF, per germline (reference sequence). The germline V and J ends were trimmed by 1 base and 4 bases, with 10 bases remaining between them. CDR3 nucleotide sequence: TGTGCCACCAGCAGAGTAAAAGCCCTTAATGAAAAACTGTTTTTT. Protein product: CATSRVKALNEKLFF.

The genes are TRBV7-6 and TRBJ2-1; perhaps D is TRBD1 or TRBD2 (5 bases each). Germline assignment: CDR1 SGHVS and CDR2 FNYEAQ. Trimming stripped 5 bases from V and 8 bases from J, with 13 bases between. The CDR3 has 13 amino acids. CDR3 DNA sequence: TGTGCCAGCAGCCGGACCTTGGGGGATGAGCAGTTCTTC. This translates into CASSRTLGDEQFF.

The chain recombines TRBV14 with TRBJ2-7; D assignment may be TRBD1 or TRBD2 (5 bases each). V lost 4 bases to trimming and J lost 7 bases, with 20 bases between them. Germline V gene data show CDR1 as SGHDN and CDR2 as FVKESK. This CDR3 is 15 amino acids long. The CDR3 sequence: CASSPLEVGAGEQYF. The DNA for the CDR3 is TGTGCCAGCAGCCCCCTAGAAGTTGGGGCGGGTGAGCAGTACTTC.

The V call is TRBV7-2, the J call TRBJ2-1; 10 positions agree with TRBD2. Per germline, CDR1 SGHTA and CDR2 FQGNSA. CDR3 length: 12 amino acids. The V segment lost 5 bases and the J segment 9 bases; nucleotides outside the gene matches: 1. The CDR3 coding sequence is TGTGCCAGCAGCCGACTAGCGGGTGAGCAGTTCTTC. As protein: CASSRLAGEQFF. Complete variable domain (other parts from reference TRBV7-2 and TRBJ2-1): GAGVSQSPSNKVTEKGKDVELRCDPISGHTALYWYRQSLGQGLEFLIYFQGNSAPDKSGLPSDRFSAERTGGSVSTLTIQRTQQEDSAVYLCASSRLAGEQFFGPGTRLTVL.

Written as DNA, the CDR3 is TGTGCCAGCAGTGGAGACAGGGGAGGCAACTATGGCTACACCTTC. This encodes CASSGDRGGNYGYTF. The rearrangement joins TRBV2 to TRBJ1-2, with 8 nucleotides matching TRBD1. J gave up 2 bases and V 4 bases, and 6 bases lay outside the gene matches. The CDR3 is 15 residues long. The germline gives CDR1 SNHLY, CDR2 FYNNEI.

The rearrangement links TRBV7-2 to TRBJ1-6, with no clear D. CDR1 is SGHTA and CDR2 is FQGNSA in the germline V gene. Trimming took 3 bases from V and 7 from J, leaving 10 bases between them. This CDR3 spans 14 amino acids. The CDR3 bases are TGTGCCAGCAGCTTCCGCCGGGCCAATTCACCCCTCCACTTT. This translates into CASSFRRANSPLHF.

This clone was seen a single time. V usage is TRBV7-3 and J usage is TRBJ2-1; possibly TRBD2 for D (6 bases). The V gene's germline CDR1 is SGHTA and CDR2 FQGTGA. The CDR3 has 15 residues. The V and J ends lost 0 bases and 8 bases respectively, with 14 bases between them. Written as DNA, the CDR3 is TGTGCCAGCAGCTTAACTAACGCGGGGCTGGATGAGCAGTTCTTC. As protein: CASSLTNAGLDEQFF.

A remark on this clone: The junction departs from the called germline gene at one end, perhaps through a read error. The chain recombines TRBV6-1 with TRBJ1-2; a possible D gene is TRBD1 (5 bases). Germline assignment: CDR1 MNHNS and CDR2 SASEGT. The CDR3 length is 14 residues. The CDR3 DNA reads TGTGCCAGCAGTGACCCGGATAGCTTCAAGGGACCCAACTTC. Translating gives CASSDPDSFKGPNF.

The chain recombines TRBV2 with TRBJ2-7; unclear D gene. Per the germline V gene, CDR1 is SNHLY and CDR2 is FYNNEI. The CDR3 consists of 14 residues. The germline V and J ends were trimmed by 6 bases and 6 bases, with 18 bases remaining between them. CDR3 loop: CASRDLRAFGEQYF. CDR3 in DNA: TGTGCCAGCAGGGACCTTAGGGCGTTCGGCGAGCAGTACTTC.

The CDR3, as DNA: TGTGCCAGTAGTATACAGGGGGCTCCGACTGAAGCTTTCTTT. It is translated as CASSIQGAPTEAFF. The chain combines TRBV19 with TRBJ1-1, with 8 bases that match TRBD1. V shed 2 bases, J shed 5 bases, and the junction held 4 bases outside the gene matches. The CDR3 is 14 residues long. Germline assignment: CDR1 LNHDA and CDR2 SQIVND (reference sequence).

The rearrangement links TRBV7-9 to TRBJ1-5; D is undetermined. V was cut by 3 bases and J by 9 bases, with 9 bases left in between. Per germline, CDR1 SEHNR and CDR2 FQNEAQ (reference sequence). There are 12 residues in the CDR3. CDR3 in amino acids: CASSLSVGPQHF. CDR3 nucleotide sequence: TGTGCCAGCAGCTTGTCCGTGGGGCCCCAGCATTTT.

The chain combines TRBV6-5 with TRBJ2-1; perhaps D is TRBD1 or TRBD2 (7 bases each). The V gene's germline CDR1 is MNHEY and CDR2 SVGAGI. This CDR3 has 11 residues. Trimming took off 10 bases at V and 12 bases at J, with 16 bases between the two ends. DNA of the CDR3: TGTGCCACCCAGGGGGGGACTGGGCAGTTCTTC. Protein sequence: CATQGGTGQFF.

The chain is built from TRBV6-1 and TRBJ1-3; D call uncertain. V lost 3 bases and J lost 0, with 6 bases in between. CDR1 and CDR2 from the germline V gene are MNHNS and SASEGT. This CDR3 has 14 amino acids. For the CDR3, the DNA is TGTGCCAGCAGTGATGGAATCTCTGGAAACACCATATATTTT. The encoded protein is CASSDGISGNTIYF.

The CDR3 loop is CASTPQQGAVLNTQYF. CDR3 sequence (DNA): TGTGCCAGCACACCTCAACAGGGGGCGGTCTTGAATACGCAGTATTTT. This sequence joins TRBV2 and TRBJ2-3; TRBD1 matches 9 bases. Germline CDR1 SNHLY, CDR2 FYNNEI. The CDR3 has 16 residues. The V segment lost 7 bases and the J segment 7 bases; nucleotides outside the gene matches: 15. The entire variable domain, with the rest obtained from reference TRBV2 and TRBJ2-3, is as follows: EPEVTQTPSHQVTQMGQEVILRCVPISNHLYFYWYRQILGQKVEFLVSFYNNEISEKSEIFDDQFSVERPDGSNFTLKIRSTKLEDSAMYFCASTPQQGAVLNTQYFGPGTRLTVL.

The chain uses TRBV4-2 and TRBJ1-2; 7 bases are shared with TRBD1. This CDR3 is 17 amino acids long. V shed 0 bases, J shed 8 bases, and the junction held 15 bases outside the gene matches. The germline V gene has CDR1 LGHNA and CDR2 YNFKEQ. The CDR3: CASSQDRGSKGAEGYTF. CDR3 coding DNA: TGTGCCAGCAGCCAAGATAGGGGATCGAAGGGGGCTGAAGGCTACACCTTC.

This clone has only one observation. V is TRBV7-8 and J is TRBJ2-5; D call uncertain. With 0 bases removed from V and 5 bases from J, the gap between germline ends came to 4 bases. CDR1 is SGHVS, CDR2 FQNEAQ, per germline. The CDR3 has 12 amino acids. The DNA for the CDR3 is TGTGCCAGCAGCTTAGCGCTGGAGACCCAGTACTTC. Its translation is CASSLALETQYF.

The V call is TRBV6-6, the J call TRBJ1-2, with 7 bases aligning to TRBD1. V was pared by 2 bases and J by 6 bases, with 3 bases of the junction left unmatched. Per germline, CDR1 MNHNY and CDR2 SVGAGI (reference sequence). The CDR3 length is 13 residues. This CDR3 reads CASSYTDRDGYTF. The CDR3 DNA reads as TGTGCCAGCAGTTACACCGACAGGGATGGCTACACCTTC.

The rearrangement joins TRBV19 to TRBJ2-1; D remains ambiguous. Germline lookup yields CDR1 LNHDA and CDR2 SQIVND (reference sequence). This CDR3 is built from 15 residues. V was shortened by 3 bases and J by 8 bases, with 17 bases between the two germline ends. CDR3 sequence (DNA): TGTGCCAGTAGTATGGTTGGAATTCGGCGCGATGAGCAGTTCTTC. It is translated as CASSMVGIRRDEQFF.

The J gene is TRBJ1-2, the V gene TRBV29-1; D is unclear. The CDR3 extends over 12 amino acids. Deletions cut 5 bases from V and 7 bases from J, with 14 bases between. In germline, CDR1 is SQVTM, CDR2 ANQGSEA. Here the CDR3 reads CSVTQLGGGYTF. The CDR3 nucleotides are TGCAGCGTTACACAACTTGGTGGTGGCTACACCTTC. Full variable domain (outside the CDR3, taken from reference TRBV29-1 and TRBJ1-2): SAVISQKPSRDICQRGTSLTIQCQVDSQVTMMFWYRQQPGQSLTLIATANQGSEATYESGFVIDKFPISRPNLTFSTLTVSNMSPEDSSIYLCSVTQLGGGYTFGSGTRLTVV.